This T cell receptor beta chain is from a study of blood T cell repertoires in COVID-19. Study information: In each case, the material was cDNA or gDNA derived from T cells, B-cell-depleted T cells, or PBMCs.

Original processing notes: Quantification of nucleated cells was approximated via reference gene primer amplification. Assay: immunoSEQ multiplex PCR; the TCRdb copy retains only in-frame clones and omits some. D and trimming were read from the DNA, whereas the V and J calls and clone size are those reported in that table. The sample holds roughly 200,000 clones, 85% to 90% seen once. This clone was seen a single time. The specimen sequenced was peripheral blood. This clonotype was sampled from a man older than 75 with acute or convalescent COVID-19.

Written as DNA, the CDR3 is TGTGCCAGCTCCCCCCAGACAGGGGTGAGCGGGAACACTGAAGCTTTCTTT. Protein: CASSPQTGVSGNTEAFF. The chain couples TRBV18 to TRBJ1-1; 8 nucleotides align to TRBD1. Germline CDR1 is KGHSH and CDR2 is LQKENI. This CDR3 has 17 residues. The V gene end was trimmed by 6 bases and the J gene end by 1 base; junction bases not matched to a gene: 13.